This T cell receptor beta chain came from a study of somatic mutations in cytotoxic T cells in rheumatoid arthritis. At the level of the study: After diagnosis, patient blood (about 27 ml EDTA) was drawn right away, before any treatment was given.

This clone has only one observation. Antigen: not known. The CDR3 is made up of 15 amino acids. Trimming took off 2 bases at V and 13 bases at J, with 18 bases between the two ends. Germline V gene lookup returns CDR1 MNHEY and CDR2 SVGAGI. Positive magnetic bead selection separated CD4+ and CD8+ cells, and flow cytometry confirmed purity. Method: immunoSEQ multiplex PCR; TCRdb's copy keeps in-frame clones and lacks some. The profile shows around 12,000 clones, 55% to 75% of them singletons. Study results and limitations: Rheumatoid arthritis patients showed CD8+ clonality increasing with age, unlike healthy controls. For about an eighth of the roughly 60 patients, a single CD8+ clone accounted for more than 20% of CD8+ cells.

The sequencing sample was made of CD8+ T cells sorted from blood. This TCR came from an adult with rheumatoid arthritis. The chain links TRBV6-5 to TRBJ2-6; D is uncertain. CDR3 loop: CASSYVKEPLGVLTF. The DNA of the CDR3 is TGTGCCAGCAGTTACGTTAAGGAACCATTGGGAGTCCTGACTTTC.